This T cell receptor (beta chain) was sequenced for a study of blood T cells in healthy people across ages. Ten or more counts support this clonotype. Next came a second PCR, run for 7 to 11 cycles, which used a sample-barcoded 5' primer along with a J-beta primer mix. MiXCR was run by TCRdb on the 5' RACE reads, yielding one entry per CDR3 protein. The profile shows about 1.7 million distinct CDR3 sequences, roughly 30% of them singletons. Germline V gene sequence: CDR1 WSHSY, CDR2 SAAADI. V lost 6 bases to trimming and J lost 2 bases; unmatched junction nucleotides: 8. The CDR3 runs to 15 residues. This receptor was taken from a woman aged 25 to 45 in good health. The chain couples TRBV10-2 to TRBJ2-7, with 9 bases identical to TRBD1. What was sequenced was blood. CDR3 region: CASRRDREFTYEQYF. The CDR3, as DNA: TGCGCCAGCAGGAGGGACAGGGAATTTACCTACGAGCAGTACTTC.